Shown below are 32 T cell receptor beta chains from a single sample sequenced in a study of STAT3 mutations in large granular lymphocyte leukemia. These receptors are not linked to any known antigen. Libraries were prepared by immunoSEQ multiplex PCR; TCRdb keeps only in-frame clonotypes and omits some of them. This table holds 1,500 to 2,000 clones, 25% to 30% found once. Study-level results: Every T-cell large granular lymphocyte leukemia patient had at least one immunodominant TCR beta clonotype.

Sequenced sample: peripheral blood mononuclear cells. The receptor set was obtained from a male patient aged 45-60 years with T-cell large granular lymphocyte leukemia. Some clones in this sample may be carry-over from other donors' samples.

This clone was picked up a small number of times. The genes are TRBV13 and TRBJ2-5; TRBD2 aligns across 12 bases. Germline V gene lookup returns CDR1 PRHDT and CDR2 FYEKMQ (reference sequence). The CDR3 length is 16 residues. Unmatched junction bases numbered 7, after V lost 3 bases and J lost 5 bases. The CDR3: CASSLTSGRIWETQYF. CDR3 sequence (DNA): TGTGCCAGCAGCTTGACTAGCGGGAGAATCTGGGAGACCCAGTACTTC.

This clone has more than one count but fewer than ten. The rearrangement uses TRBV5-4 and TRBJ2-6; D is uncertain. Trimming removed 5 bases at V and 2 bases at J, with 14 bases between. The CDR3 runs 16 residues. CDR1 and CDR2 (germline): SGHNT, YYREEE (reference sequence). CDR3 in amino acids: CASSGQERAGANVLTF. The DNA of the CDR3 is TGTGCCAGCAGTGGTCAAGAAAGGGCTGGGGCCAACGTCCTGACTTTC. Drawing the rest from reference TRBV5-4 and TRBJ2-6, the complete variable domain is ETGVTQSPTHLIKTRGQQVTLRCSSQSGHNTVSWYQQALGQGPQFIFQYYREEENGRGNFPPRFSGLQFPNYSSELNVNALELDDSALYLCASSGQERAGANVLTFGAGSRLTVL.

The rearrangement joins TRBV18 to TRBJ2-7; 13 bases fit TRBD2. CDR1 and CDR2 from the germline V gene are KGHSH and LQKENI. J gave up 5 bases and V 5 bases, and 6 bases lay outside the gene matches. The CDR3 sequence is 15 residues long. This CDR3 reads CASSIGLAGVDEQYF. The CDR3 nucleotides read TGTGCCAGCTCAATTGGACTAGCGGGAGTGGACGAGCAGTACTTC.

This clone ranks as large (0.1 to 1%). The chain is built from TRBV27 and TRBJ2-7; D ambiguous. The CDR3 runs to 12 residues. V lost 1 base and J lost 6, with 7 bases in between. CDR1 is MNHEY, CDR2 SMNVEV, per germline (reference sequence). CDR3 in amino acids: CASSLLAGEQYF. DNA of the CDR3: TGTGCCAGCAGTTTATTGGCTGGCGAGCAGTACTTC.

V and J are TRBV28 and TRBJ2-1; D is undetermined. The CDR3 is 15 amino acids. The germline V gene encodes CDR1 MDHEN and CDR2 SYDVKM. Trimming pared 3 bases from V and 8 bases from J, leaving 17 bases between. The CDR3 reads CASSFVSQLWDEQFF. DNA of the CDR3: TGTGCCAGCAGTTTTGTGAGTCAACTTTGGGATGAGCAGTTCTTC.

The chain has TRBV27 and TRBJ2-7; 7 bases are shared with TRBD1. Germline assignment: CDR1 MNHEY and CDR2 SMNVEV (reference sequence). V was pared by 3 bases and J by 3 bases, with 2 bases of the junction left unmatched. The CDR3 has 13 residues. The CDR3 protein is CASSFRTGYEQYF. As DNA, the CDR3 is TGTGCCAGCAGTTTCCGGACAGGCTACGAGCAGTACTTC.

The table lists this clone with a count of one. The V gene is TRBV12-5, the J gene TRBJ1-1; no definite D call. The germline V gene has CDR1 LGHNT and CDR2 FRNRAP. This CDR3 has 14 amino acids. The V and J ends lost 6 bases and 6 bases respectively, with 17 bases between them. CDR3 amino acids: CASGTSQGSAEAFF. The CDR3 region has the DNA TGTGCTAGTGGCACCTCTCAAGGCAGCGCTGAAGCTTTCTTT.

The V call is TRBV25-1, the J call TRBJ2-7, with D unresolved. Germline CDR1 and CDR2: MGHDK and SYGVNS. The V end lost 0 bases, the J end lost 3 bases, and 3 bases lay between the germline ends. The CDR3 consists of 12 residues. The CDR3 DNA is TGTGCCAGCAGTGAATACCTCTACGAGCAGTACTTC. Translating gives CASSEYLYEQYF.

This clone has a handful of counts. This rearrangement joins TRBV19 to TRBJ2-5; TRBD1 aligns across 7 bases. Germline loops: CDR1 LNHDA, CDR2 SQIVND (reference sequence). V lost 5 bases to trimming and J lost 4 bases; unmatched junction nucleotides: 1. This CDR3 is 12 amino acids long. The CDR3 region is CASSRTGETQYF. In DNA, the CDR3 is TGTGCCAGTAGTCGGACAGGAGAGACCCAGTACTTC.

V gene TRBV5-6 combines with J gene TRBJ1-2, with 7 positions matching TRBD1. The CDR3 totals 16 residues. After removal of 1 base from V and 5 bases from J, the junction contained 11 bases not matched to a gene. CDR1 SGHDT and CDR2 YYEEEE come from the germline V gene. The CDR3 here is CASSLTGGQKKYGYTF. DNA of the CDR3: TGTGCCAGCAGCTTGACTGGGGGACAGAAAAAGTATGGCTACACCTTC.

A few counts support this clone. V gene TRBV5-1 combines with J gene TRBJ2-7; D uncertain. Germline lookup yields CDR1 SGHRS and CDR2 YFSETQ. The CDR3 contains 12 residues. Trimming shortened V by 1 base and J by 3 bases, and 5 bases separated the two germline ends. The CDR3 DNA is TGCGCCAGCAGCTTGTCCCGCTACGAGCAGTACTTC. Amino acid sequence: CASSLSRYEQYF.

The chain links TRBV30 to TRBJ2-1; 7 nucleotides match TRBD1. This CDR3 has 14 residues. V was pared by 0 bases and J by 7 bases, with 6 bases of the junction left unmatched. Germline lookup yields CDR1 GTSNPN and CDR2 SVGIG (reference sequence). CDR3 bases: TGTGCCTGGAGTGTACAGAACAGGGGTAATGAGCAGTTCTTC. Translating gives CAWSVQNRGNEQFF.

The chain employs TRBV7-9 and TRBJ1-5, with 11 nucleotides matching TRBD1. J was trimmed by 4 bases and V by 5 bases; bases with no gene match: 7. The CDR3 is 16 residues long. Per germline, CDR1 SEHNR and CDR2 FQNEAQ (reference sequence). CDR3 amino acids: CASSPKDRGPNQPQHF. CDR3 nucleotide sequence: TGTGCCAGCAGCCCGAAGGACAGGGGGCCGAATCAGCCCCAGCATTTT.

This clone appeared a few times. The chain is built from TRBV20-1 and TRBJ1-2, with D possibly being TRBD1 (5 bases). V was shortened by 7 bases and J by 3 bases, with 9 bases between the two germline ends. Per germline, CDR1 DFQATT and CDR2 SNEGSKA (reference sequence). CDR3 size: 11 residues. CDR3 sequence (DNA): TGCAGTGTTGGGGGAGACTATGGCTACACCTTC. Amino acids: CSVGGDYGYTF.

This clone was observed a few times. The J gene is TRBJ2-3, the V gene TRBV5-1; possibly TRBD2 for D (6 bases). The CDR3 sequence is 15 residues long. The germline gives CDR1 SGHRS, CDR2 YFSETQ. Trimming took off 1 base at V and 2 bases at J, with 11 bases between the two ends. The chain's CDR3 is CASSLNGGDTDTQYF. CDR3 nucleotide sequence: TGCGCCAGCAGCTTGAACGGGGGAGACACAGATACGCAGTATTTT.

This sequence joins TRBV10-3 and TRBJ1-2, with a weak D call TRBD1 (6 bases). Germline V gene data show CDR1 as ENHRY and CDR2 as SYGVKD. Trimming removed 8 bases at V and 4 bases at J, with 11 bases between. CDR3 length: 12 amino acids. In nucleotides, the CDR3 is TGTGCCATCGGGGGGGGGCCCTATGGCTACACCTTC. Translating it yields CAIGGGPYGYTF.

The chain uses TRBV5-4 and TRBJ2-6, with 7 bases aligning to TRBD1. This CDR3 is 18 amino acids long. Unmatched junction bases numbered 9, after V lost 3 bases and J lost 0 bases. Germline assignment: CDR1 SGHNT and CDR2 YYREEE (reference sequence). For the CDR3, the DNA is TGTGCCAGCAGCTCCTTTGGCAGGGGGACCTCTGGGGCCAACGTCCTGACTTTC. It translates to CASSSFGRGTSGANVLTF. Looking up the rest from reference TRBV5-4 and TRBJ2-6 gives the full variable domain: ETGVTQSPTHLIKTRGQQVTLRCSSQSGHNTVSWYQQALGQGPQFIFQYYREEENGRGNFPPRFSGLQFPNYSSELNVNALELDDSALYLCASSSFGRGTSGANVLTFGAGSRLTVL.

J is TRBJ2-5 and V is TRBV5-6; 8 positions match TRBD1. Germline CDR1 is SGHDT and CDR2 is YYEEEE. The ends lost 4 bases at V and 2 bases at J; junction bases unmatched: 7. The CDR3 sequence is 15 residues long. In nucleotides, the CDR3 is TGTGCCAGCAGCAGAGGGGACAGGCAACAAGAGACCCAGTACTTC. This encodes CASSRGDRQQETQYF.

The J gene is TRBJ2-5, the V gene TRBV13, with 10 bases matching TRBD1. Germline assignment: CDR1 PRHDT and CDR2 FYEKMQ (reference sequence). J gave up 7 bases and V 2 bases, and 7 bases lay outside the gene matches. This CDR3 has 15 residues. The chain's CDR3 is CASSLLTGQGWTQYF. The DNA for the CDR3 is TGTGCCAGCAGCTTACTTACGGGACAGGGGTGGACCCAGTACTTC.

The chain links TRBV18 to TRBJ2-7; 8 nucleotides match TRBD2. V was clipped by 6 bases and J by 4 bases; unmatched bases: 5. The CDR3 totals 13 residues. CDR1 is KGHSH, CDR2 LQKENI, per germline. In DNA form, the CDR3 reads TGTGCCAGCTCCGTAGCGGGACGATACGAGCAGTACTTC. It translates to CASSVAGRYEQYF.

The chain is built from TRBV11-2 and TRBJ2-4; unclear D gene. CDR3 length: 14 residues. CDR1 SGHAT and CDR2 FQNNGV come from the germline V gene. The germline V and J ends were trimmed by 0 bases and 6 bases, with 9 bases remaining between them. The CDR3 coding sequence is TGTGCCAGCAGCTTAGATATGAGGAGAAACATTCAGTACTTC. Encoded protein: CASSLDMRRNIQYF.

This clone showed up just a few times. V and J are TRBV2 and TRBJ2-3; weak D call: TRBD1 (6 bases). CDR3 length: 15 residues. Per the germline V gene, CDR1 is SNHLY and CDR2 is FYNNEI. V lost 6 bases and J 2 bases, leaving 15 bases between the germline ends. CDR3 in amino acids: CASSWADSTTDTQYF. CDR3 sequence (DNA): TGTGCCAGCAGCTGGGCGGACAGCACCACAGATACGCAGTATTTT.

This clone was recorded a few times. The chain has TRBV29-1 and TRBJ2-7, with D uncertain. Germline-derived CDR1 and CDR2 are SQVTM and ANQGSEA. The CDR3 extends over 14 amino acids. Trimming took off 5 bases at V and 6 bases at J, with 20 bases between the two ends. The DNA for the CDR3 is TGCAGCGTTACCGCCAGCGCACAGAGGACCGAGCAGTACTTC. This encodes CSVTASAQRTEQYF.

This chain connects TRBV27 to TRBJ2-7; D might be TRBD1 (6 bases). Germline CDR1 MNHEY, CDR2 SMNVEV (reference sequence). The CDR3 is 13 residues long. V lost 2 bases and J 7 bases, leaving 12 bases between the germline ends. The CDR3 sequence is CASSLGGQREQYF. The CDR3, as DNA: TGTGCCAGCAGTTTAGGGGGCCAGAGGGAGCAGTACTTC.

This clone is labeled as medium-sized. CDR3 protein: CASSLQGYEQYF. The DNA of the CDR3 is TGTGCCAGCAGTCTACAGGGTTACGAGCAGTACTTC. This rearrangement joins TRBV27 to TRBJ2-7, with D possibly matching TRBD1 (6 bases). Trimming pared 5 bases from V and 4 bases from J, leaving 9 bases between. Germline lookup yields CDR1 MNHEY and CDR2 SMNVEV (reference sequence). The CDR3 extends over 12 amino acids.

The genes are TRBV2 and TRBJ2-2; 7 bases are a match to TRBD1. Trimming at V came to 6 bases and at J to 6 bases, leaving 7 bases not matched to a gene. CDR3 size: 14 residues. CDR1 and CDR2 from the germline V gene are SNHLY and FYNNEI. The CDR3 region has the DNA TGTGCCAGCAGATTGACAGGGAATTCCGGGGAGCTGTTTTTT. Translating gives CASRLTGNSGELFF.

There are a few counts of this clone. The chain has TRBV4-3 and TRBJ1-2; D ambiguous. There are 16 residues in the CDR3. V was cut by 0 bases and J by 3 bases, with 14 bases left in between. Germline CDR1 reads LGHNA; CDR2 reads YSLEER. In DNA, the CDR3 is TGCGCCAGCAGCCAAGATGCGGCTGGACTGGACTATGGCTACACCTTC. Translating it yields CASSQDAAGLDYGYTF.

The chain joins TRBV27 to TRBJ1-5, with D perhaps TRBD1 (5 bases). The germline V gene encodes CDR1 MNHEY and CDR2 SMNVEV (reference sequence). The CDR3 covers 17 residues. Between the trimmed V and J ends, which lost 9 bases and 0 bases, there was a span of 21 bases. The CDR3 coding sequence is TGTGCCAGTAGGATGCGGGGCCAGAAGGATAGCAATCAGCCCCAGCATTTT. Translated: CASRMRGQKDSNQPQHF.

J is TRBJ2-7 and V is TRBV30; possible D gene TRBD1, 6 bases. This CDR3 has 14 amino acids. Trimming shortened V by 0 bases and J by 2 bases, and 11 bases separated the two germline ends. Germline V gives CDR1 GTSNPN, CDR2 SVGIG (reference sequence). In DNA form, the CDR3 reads TGTGCCTGGAGTGTTCCCAGGGGCCCCTACGAGCAGTACTTC. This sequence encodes CAWSVPRGPYEQYF.

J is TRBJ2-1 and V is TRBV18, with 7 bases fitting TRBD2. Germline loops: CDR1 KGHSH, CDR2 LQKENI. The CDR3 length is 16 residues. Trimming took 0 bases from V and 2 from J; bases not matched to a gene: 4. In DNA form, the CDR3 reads TGTGCCAGCTCACCACCGGGCGGGAGCACCTACAATGAGCAGTTCTTC. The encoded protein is CASSPPGGSTYNEQFF.

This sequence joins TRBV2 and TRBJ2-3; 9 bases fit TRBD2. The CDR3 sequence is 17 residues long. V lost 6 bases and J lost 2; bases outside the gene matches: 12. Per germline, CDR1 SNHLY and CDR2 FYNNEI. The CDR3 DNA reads TGTGCCAGCAGCCACGACTTAGCGGGGGCTTTCACAGATACGCAGTATTTT. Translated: CASSHDLAGAFTDTQYF.

The CDR3 nucleotides read TGCGCCAGCAGCTTGGTTCAGATTAGCACAGATACGCAGTATTTT. This sequence encodes CASSLVQISTDTQYF. The chain uses TRBV5-1 and TRBJ2-3; D unresolved. V lost 0 bases, J lost 0 bases, and 8 bases lay in between. CDR1 and CDR2 (germline): SGHRS, YFSETQ. The CDR3 sequence is 15 residues long.